This T cell receptor beta chain was captured by sequencing in a study of T cells in localized non-small cell lung cancer. The CDR3 has 18 residues. Per germline, CDR1 SEHNR and CDR2 FQNEAQ (reference sequence). V trimming: 4 bases; J trimming: 3 bases; junction bases outside the gene matches: 15. Regarding this clone: What it recognizes is unknown.

Repertoires were generated with immunoSEQ multiplex PCR, while TCRdb's copy carries only in-frame clones and drops some. The table has roughly 38,000 clones, around 90% seen once. Study results and limitations: Exceeding tumor, uninvolved adjacent lung had the highest T cell clonality. Because sequencing included only one region (of the tumor), heterogeneity remains possible. Blood T cell density predicted longer survival; adjacent-lung clonality, shorter. There were a median 57 of the top 100 tumor clones appearing in adjacent lung.

This TCR came from a woman aged 40 to 75 with stage I lung adenocarcinoma. The input for sequencing was peripheral blood, taken before any cancer treatment. The chain recombines TRBV7-9 with TRBJ2-7; 10 bases are a match to TRBD2. This chain's CDR3 is CASSSIAGGIFGYYEQYF. CDR3 bases: TGTGCCAGCAGCTCCATAGCGGGAGGAATCTTCGGTTACTACGAGCAGTACTTC.